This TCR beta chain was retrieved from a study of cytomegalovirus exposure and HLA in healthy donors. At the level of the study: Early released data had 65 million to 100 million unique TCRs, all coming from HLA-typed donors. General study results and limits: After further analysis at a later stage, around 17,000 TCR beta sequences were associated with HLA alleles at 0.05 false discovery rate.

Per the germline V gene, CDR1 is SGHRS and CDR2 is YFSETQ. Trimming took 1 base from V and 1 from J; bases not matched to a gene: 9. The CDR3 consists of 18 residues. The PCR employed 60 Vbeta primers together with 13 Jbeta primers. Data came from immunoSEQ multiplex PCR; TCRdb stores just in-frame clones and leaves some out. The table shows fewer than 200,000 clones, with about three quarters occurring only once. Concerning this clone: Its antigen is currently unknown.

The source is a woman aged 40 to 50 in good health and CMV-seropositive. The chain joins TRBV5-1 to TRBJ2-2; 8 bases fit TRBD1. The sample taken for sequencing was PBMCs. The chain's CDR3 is CASSLPPDRAMNTGELFF. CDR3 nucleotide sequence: TGCGCCAGCAGCTTGCCGCCGGACAGGGCGATGAACACCGGGGAGCTGTTTTTT.